Below, one T cell receptor beta chain is given with its context. Its cognate antigen is unknown. The sample comes from a study of shared clonotypes between healthy human individuals. Points from the study as a whole: Clonotype sharing across donors was expected to vary with sequencing depth.

V was pared by 5 bases and J by 4 bases, with 20 bases between. The CDR3 extends over 16 amino acids. The germline V gene has CDR1 MDHEN and CDR2 SYDVKM. The assay was run at deep level. Clones were sequenced by immunoSEQ multiplex PCR, and TCRdb holds only the in-frame ones, with some missing. The table lists more than 1,200,000 clones, around 98.5% of them singletons. Material for sequencing was naive CD4+ T cells sorted from blood. Stated subset: CD45RA+ positively selected. This rearrangement joins TRBV28 to TRBJ1-1; a possible D gene is TRBD1 (6 bases). The receptor was derived from a man aged 25 to 45 in good health. In nucleotides, the CDR3 is TGTGCCAGCAGTAAATTAACAGGGCCTGGAGGCACTGAAGCTTTCTTT. Protein sequence: CASSKLTGPGGTEAFF.